The clone carrying this TCR beta chain was counted at least ten times. The antigen is unknown. This entry comes from a study of T cells after yellow fever vaccination. At the level of the study: Low-cell-number fractions were prepared with SMART-Seq v4 Ultra Low Input.

Overall study findings and caveats: CD4 and CD8 compartments shared a small share of clonotypes, likely from convergent recombination. Post-booster repertoires again held most primary-vaccination clones (roughly 95% CD4, roughly 88% CD8).

TCRdb fed the 5' RACE reads into MiXCR, producing one record per CDR3 protein. The repertoire holds under 550,000 distinct CDR3 sequences, with around a fifth as singletons. The length of the CDR3 is 15 residues. The J segment lost 6 bases and the V segment lost 4 bases, leaving 4 bases of the junction unmatched. Germline CDR1 SGHTS, CDR2 YDEGEE. The sequencing here drew on PBMCs, taken about 21 days after the first yellow fever vaccination. This TCR was recovered from a man younger than 35 who received the YFV17D yellow fever vaccine. The V call is TRBV5-8, the J call TRBJ2-3; 14 positions agree with TRBD2. CDR3 coding DNA: TGTGCCAGCAGCCCGGGACTAGCGGGGGTGGATACGCAGTATTTT. It specifies CASSPGLAGVDTQYF.